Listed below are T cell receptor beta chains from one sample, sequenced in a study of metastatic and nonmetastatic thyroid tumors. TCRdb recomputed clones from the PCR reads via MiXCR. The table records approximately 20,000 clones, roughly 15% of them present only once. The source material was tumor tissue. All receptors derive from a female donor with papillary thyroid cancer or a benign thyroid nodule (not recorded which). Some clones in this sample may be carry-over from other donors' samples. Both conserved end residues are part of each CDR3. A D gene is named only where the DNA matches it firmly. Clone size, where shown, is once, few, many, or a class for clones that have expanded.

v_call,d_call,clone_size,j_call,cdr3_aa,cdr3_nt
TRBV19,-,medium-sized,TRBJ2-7,CASSLGPASYEQYF,TGTGCCAGTAGTCTCGGGCCGGCCTCCTACGAGCAGTACTTC
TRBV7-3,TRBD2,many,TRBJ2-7,CASSPGLAVVGEQYF,TGTGCCAGCAGCCCCGGACTAGCGGTAGTAGGAGAGCAGTACTTC
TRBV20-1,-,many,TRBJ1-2,CSASRAGYGYTF,TGCAGTGCTAGTCGTGCCGGCTATGGCTACACCTTC
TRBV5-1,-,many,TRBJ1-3,CASGQGAGNTIYF,TGCGCCAGCGGACAAGGGGCTGGAAACACCATATATTTT
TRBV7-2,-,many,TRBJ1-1,CASSLPVTTNTEAFF,TGTGCCAGCAGCTTACCCGTAACAACCAACACTGAAGCTTTCTTT
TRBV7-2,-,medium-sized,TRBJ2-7,CASSSWAGNEQYF,TGTGCCAGCAGCTCCTGGGCAGGGAACGAGCAGTACTTC
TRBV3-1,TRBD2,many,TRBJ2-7,CASSQDLGTSGTSYEQYF,TGTGCCAGCAGCCAAGATCTAGGGACTAGCGGGACGTCCTACGAGCAGTACTTC
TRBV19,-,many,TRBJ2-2,CASSQGSYTGELFF,TGTGCCAGTAGTCAGGGTTCGTACACCGGGGAGCTGTTTTTT
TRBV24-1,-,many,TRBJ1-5,CATLNRFNRRYQPQHF,TGTGCCACCCTCAACCGATTTAACAGGCGTTATCAGCCCCAGCATTTT
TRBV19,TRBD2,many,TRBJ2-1,CASSPGLAGDSPRNEQFF,TGTGCCAGTAGTCCGGGACTAGCGGGAGATTCCCCCCGTAATGAGCAGTTCTTC
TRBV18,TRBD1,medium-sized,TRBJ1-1,CASKDRGNTEAFF,TGTGCCAGCAAGGACAGGGGGAACACTGAAGCTTTCTTT
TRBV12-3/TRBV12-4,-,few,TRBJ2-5,CATTVQGQETQCF,TGTGCCACCACCGTTCAGGGCCAAGAGACCCAGTGCTTC
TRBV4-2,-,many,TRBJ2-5,CASSQGTSVETQYF,TGTGCCAGCAGCCAAGGTACTAGTGTCGAGACCCAGTACTTC
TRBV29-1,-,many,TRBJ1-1,CSVGPGWGMNTEAFF,TGCAGCGTGGGACCTGGATGGGGTATGAACACTGAAGCTTTCTTT
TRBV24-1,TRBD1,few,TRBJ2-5,CATYRGPGETQYF,TGTGCCACCTACAGGGGGCCCGGAGAGACCCAGTACTTC
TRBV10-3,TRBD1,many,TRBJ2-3,CAISHDRAADTQYF,TGTGCCATCAGTCACGACAGGGCGGCAGATACGCAGTATTTT
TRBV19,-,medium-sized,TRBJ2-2,CASGLGSSSNTGELFF,TGTGCCAGTGGCCTGGGGTCCAGTTCGAACACCGGGGAGCTGTTTTTT
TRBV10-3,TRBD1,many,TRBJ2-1,CAISDAGTGGRNEQFF,TGTGCCATCAGTGATGCCGGGACAGGGGGCCGCAATGAGCAGTTCTTC
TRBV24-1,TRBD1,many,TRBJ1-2,CATSATRDSRFYGYTF,TGTGCCACCAGTGCTACCCGGGACAGCAGATTCTATGGCTACACCTTC
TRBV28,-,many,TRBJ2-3,CASSTLQGTEGTDTQYF,TGTGCCAGCAGTACTCTGCAAGGGACGGAGGGCACAGATACGCAGTATTTT
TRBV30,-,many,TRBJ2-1,CAWRGGGTHRYNEQFF,TGTGCCTGGAGAGGAGGTGGTACCCACCGTTACAATGAGCAGTTCTTC
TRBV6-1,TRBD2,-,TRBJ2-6,CASSEVVAGGTNVLTF,TGTGCCAGCAGTGAAGTAGTGGCGGGAGGGACCAACGTCCTGACTTTC
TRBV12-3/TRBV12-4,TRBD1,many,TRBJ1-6,CASSLGQGNSPLHF,TGTGCCAGCAGCTTAGGACAGGGTAATTCACCCCTCCACTTT
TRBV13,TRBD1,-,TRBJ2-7,CASSHRGYEQYF,TGTGCCAGCAGCCACAGGGGGTACGAGCAGTACTTC
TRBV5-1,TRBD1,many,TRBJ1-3,CASSWDSAENTIYF,TGCGCCAGCAGTTGGGACAGCGCGGAAAACACCATATATTTT
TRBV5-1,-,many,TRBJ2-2,CASSSDPNTGELFF,TGCGCCAGCAGCTCTGACCCGAACACCGGGGAGCTGTTTTTT
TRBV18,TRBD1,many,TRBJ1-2,CASSPGQAEGGYTF,TGTGCCAGCTCGCCGGGACAGGCCGAAGGAGGCTACACCTTC
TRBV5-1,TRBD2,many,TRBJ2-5,CASSPGPGRFPGGETQYF,TGCGCCAGCAGTCCAGGACCGGGGCGCTTCCCGGGGGGGGAGACCCAGTACTTC
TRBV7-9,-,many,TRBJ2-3,CASSFGADSTDTQYF,TGTGCCAGCAGCTTTGGAGCGGACAGCACAGATACGCAGTATTTT
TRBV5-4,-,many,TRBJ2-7,CASSLADRTGYEQYF,TGTGCCAGCAGCTTGGCCGATCGAACGGGCTACGAGCAGTACTTC
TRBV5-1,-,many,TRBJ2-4,CASSLVLGSSDQYF,TGCGCCAGCAGCTTGGTACTAGGCTCTAGCGATCAGTACTTC
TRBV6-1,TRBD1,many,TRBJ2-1,CASSEKAPDRELRTNLYNEQFF,TGTGCCAGCAGTGAAAAGGCCCCGGACAGGGAGTTACGTACGAACCTCTACAATGAGCAGTTCTTC
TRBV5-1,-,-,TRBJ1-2,CASSLAAGLNYGYTF,TGCGCCAGCAGCTTGGCCGCGGGATTGAACTATGGCTACACCTTC
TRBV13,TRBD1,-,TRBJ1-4,CASSSRDRVANEKLFF,TGTGCCAGCAGCTCCCGGGACAGGGTCGCTAATGAAAAACTGTTTTTT
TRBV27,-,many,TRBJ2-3,CASSPYAALTDTQYF,TGTGCCAGCAGCCCCTACGCTGCCCTCACAGATACGCAGTATTTT
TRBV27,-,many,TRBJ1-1,CASWDTVSMNTEAFF,TGTGCCAGCTGGGATACAGTTTCCATGAACACTGAAGCTTTCTTT
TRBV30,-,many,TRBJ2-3,CAWSGNRRDTQYF,TGTGCCTGGAGTGGAAATCGAAGGGATACGCAGTATTTT
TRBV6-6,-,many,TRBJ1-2,CASSYGPGRDYGYTF,TGTGCCAGCAGTTACGGCCCGGGGAGGGACTATGGCTACACCTTC
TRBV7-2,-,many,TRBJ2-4,CASSPSPGRGKNIQYF,TGTGCCAGCAGCCCATCCCCGGGGCGGGGAAAAAACATTCAGTACTTC
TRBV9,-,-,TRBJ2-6,CASSEALAANVLTF,TGTGCCAGCAGCGAAGCCCTAGCGGCCAACGTCCTGACTTTC
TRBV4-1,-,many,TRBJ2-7,CASSQAQERYEQYF,TGCGCCAGCAGCCAAGCACAGGAGAGGTACGAGCAGTACTTC
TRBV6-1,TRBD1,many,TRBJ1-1,CASTTRTGVNTEAFF,TGTGCCAGCACCACAAGAACAGGGGTTAACACTGAAGCTTTCTTT
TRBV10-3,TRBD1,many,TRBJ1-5,CAIRDRDGQPQHF,TGTGCCATCAGGGACAGGGATGGACAGCCCCAGCATTTT
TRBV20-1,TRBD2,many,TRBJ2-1,CSARDPSGSYNEQFF,TGCAGTGCTAGGGACCCTAGCGGCTCCTACAATGAGCAGTTCTTC
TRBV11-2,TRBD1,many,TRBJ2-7,CASSLEGRGSYEQYF,TGTGCCAGCAGCTTAGAGGGCAGGGGGTCCTACGAGCAGTACTTC
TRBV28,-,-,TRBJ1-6,CASSLWGSNSPLHF,TGTGCCAGCAGTTTGTGGGGATCGAATTCACCCCTCCACTTT
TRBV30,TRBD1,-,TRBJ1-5,CAWGTGGGDQPQHF,TGTGCCTGGGGGACAGGGGGTGGGGATCAGCCCCAGCATTTT
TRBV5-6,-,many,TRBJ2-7,CASSLTGGGDSYEQYF,TGTGCCAGCAGCCTCACGGGTGGTGGCGACTCCTACGAGCAGTACTTC